This T cell receptor beta chain was identified in a study of shared clonotypes between healthy human individuals. Turning to the study itself: Researchers assigned three CD4 naive, three CD4 memory, two CD8 naive and one CD8 memory plate to each donor. General study findings and limits: An expected dependence of interdonor clonotype sharing on sequencing depth was noted. The study found about 5% of naive CD4 clonotypes shared across four donors.

Free of recent acute infections or vaccinations, the donors were healthy HIV-negative adults. A word on this clone: Its cognate antigen is unknown.

CDR1 is SEHNR, CDR2 FQNEAQ, per germline (reference sequence). This CDR3 is 15 amino acids long. Trimming took 6 bases from V and 5 from J; bases not matched to a gene: 10. Here immunoSEQ multiplex PCR was the method, and the copy in TCRdb shows in-frame clones only, minus some. This sample yields about 680,000 clones, of which roughly 72% are seen a single time; more than 1.5% belongs to the top ten. This clonotype was obtained from a woman aged 25 to 39 in good health. This rearrangement joins TRBV7-9 to TRBJ2-7, with 10 bases matching TRBD1. The sample comprised memory CD4+ T cells sorted from blood. Noted subset: CD45RA-negative fraction. The CDR3 nucleotides are TGTGCCAGCAGTTCCGACAGGGGGCGAACCCACGAGCAGTACTTC. This codes for CASSSDRGRTHEQYF.